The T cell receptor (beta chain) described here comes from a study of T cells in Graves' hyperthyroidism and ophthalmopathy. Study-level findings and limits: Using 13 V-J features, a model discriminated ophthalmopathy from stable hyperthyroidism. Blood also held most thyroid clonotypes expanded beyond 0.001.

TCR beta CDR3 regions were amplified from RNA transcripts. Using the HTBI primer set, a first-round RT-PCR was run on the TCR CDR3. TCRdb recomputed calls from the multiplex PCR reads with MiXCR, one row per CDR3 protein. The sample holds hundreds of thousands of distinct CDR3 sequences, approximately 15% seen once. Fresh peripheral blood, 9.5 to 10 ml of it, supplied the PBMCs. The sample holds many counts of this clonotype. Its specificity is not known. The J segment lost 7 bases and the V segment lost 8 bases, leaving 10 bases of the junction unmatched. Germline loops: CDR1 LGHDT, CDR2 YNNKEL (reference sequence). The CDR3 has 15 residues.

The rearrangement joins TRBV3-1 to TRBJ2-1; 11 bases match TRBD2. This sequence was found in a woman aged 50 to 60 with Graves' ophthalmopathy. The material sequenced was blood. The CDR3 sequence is CASAAQLAGGNEQFF. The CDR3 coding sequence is TGTGCCAGCGCCGCCCAGCTAGCGGGGGGTAATGAGCAGTTCTTC.